This T cell receptor beta chain was documented in a study of Graves' ophthalmopathy and Graves' hyperthyroidism. The CDR3 contains 16 residues. Trimming cost V 7 bases and J 0 bases, with 16 bases left between them. Germline assignment: CDR1 SNHLY and CDR2 FYNNEI. General study points: For predicting ophthalmopathy progression, the model had more than 60% sensitivity and nearly 75% specificity.

The evidence that diagnosis relied on was clinical symptoms, serum thyroxine, TRAb, thyroid ultrasound and orbital computed tomography. The authors amplified TCR beta CDR3 regions, and they did so from RNA transcripts for repertoire sequencing. First-round RT-PCR relied on HTBI primers, and a second-round multiplex PCR came next. TCRdb reanalysed the multiplex PCR reads using MiXCR and keeps one entry per CDR3 protein. The sample carries 500,000 to 600,000 distinct CDR3 sequences, less than 40% recorded once. This clonotype was recorded many times. The antigen is unknown. The chain recombines TRBV2 with TRBJ1-3, with D uncertain. The sequence came from an adult man with Graves' hyperthyroidism. Sequencing was done on a sample of peripheral blood or thyroid tissue (not recorded which). CDR3 DNA sequence: TGTGCCAGCACCCCCGCCGGTCGAGACTCTGGAAACACCATATATTTT. It yields the protein CASTPAGRDSGNTIYF.